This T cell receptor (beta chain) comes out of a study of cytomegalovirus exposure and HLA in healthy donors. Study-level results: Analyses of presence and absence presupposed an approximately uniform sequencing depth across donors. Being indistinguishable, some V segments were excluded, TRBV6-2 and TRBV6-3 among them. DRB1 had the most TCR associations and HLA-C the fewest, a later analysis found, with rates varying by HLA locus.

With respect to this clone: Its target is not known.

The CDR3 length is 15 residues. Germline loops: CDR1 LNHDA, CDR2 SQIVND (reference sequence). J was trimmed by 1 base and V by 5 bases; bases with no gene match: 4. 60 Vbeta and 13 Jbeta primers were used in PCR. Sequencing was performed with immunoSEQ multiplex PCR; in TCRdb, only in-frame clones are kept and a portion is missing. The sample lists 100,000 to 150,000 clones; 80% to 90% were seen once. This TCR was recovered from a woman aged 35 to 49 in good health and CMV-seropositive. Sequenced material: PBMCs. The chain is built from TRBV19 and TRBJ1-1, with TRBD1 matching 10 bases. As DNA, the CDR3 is TGTGCCAGTAGTCCGGGACAGGGGTGGAACACTGAAGCTTTCTTT. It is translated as CASSPGQGWNTEAFF.